These 14 T cell receptor beta chains share one sample of origin, sequenced in a study of T cells in women clearing cervical HPV infection. Clones were sequenced by immunoSEQ multiplex PCR, and TCRdb holds only the in-frame ones, with some missing. The repertoire table contains 25,000 to 35,000 clones. The specimen sequenced was blood buffy coat. All receptors derive from a woman between 18 and 70 years old with a cervical HPV16 infection that either progressed to CIN3+ or cleared (not recorded which).

Details on this clone: The read is 3 residues too short to cover the CDR3 end, so that end is filled in from the germline J gene. The V gene is TRBV5-1, the J gene TRBJ2-2; a weak D match, TRBD1 (5 bases). This CDR3 is built from 16 residues. Germline V gene sequence: CDR1 SGHRS, CDR2 YFSETQ. CDR3 loop: CASSLPGNSGANVLFF. CDR3 DNA, as far as it was read: TGCGCCAGCAGCTTGCCAGGAAACTCTGGGGCCAACGTG.

A remark on this clone: Coverage ceases 3 residues before the CDR3 finishes, and the germline J gene fills in the end. The chain employs TRBV6-2 or TRBV6-3 and TRBJ1-2; no firm D call. Germline V CDR1 and CDR2: MNHEY, SVGEGT. The CDR3 spans 16 residues. CDR3 region: CASSSRLAGSTDTYTF. Partial CDR3 DNA: TGTGCCAGCAGTTCCCGACTAGCGGGGTCCACAGATACC.

The sequenced CDR3 bases are TGCAGTGCAGAACCTTATCTAGCCGAGCAGACG. Its protein is CSAEPYLAEQT. In full, the CDR3 reads CSAEPYLAEQTQYF. The chain uses TRBV20-1 and TRBJ2-3, with D possibly being TRBD2 (5 bases). The CDR3 end lies 3 residues beyond the end of the read and is filled in from the germline J gene. The CDR3 is made up of 14 amino acids. The germline V gene has CDR1 DFQATT and CDR2 SNEGSKA (reference sequence).

With regard to this clone: Read coverage stops 3 residues before the CDR3 terminus; the germline J gene supplies the remainder. The chain joins TRBV11-2 to TRBJ2-1; D is undetermined. In germline, CDR1 is SGHAT, CDR2 FQNNGV. The CDR3 extends over 14 amino acids. V lost 5 bases and J lost 6, with 14 bases in between. The chain's CDR3 is CASSNPRRSNEQFF. The CDR3 bases that were read are TGTGCCAGCAGCAACCCTCGCAGGAGCAATGAG.

Regarding this clone: The read halts 3 residues ahead of the CDR3 end, with the missing end drawn from the germline J gene. The J gene is TRBJ2-4, the V gene TRBV5-4; 7 bases line up with TRBD1. J lost 7 bases, V lost 4 bases, and 8 bases had no gene match. The CDR3 is 14 residues long. From germline, CDR1 is SGHNT and CDR2 YYREEE (reference sequence). Incomplete CDR3 DNA: TGTGCCAGCAGCCTAGTTGGGGACAGTAACATT. It is translated as CASSLVGDSNI. The entire CDR3 is CASSLVGDSNIQYF.

Of note for this clone: The missing CDR3 end, 3 residues past where the read stops, is filled in from the germline J gene. The chain links TRBV5-4 to TRBJ2-5; 8 bases are shared with TRBD1. The V segment lost 1 base and the J segment 2 bases; nucleotides outside the gene matches: 4. CDR1 is SGHNT, CDR2 YYREEE, per germline (reference sequence). This CDR3 is built from 15 residues. The covered CDR3 bases are TGTGCCAGCAGCTTGCGGACAGGGTCTCAAGAGACC. Translation: CASSLRTGSQET. The full-length CDR3 reads as CASSLRTGSQETQYF.

Details on this clone: The read comes to an end 3 residues before the CDR3 does, leaving the germline J gene to fill in the end. V gene TRBV2 combines with J gene TRBJ2-3; no clear D. V lost 10 bases, J lost 6 bases, and 11 bases lay in between. The germline gives CDR1 SNHLY, CDR2 FYNNEI. The CDR3 covers 11 residues. The CDR3: CATKSRDTQYF. The CDR3 bases that were read are TGTGCCACTAAATCCAGGGATACG.

A remark on this clone: From the germline J gene comes the end of the CDR3, since the read stops 3 residues before it. V usage is TRBV6-1 and J usage is TRBJ1-3, with D uncertain. The V gene's germline CDR1 is MNHNS and CDR2 SASEGT. V was clipped by 4 bases and J by 0 bases, with 10 bases between them. This CDR3 spans 15 amino acids. CDR3 DNA, as far as it was read: TGTGCCAGCAGTGTCATTCGGGGCTCTGGAAACACC. Residues: CASSVIRGSGNT. The full CDR3 reads CASSVIRGSGNTIYF.

In the case of this clone: The sequenced fragment ends 3 residues before the CDR3 boundary, so the rest is inferred from the germline J gene. The chain is built from TRBV18 and TRBJ1-2; D possibly corresponds to TRBD1 (6 bases). The CDR3 has 17 amino acids. Per germline, CDR1 KGHSH and CDR2 LQKENI. CDR3 DNA (partial): TGTGCCAGCCAGGTGGGGGCCCCCAGGGACGGCACAGATACC. The encoded protein is CASQVGAPRDGTDT. The full CDR3 protein is CASQVGAPRDGTDTYTF. The full variable domain, with the rest looked up from reference TRBV18 and TRBJ1-2, is NAGVMQNPRHLVRRRGQEARLRCSPMKGHSHVYWYRQLPEEGLKFMVYLQKENIIDESGMPKERFSAEFPKEGPSILRIQQVVRGDSAAYFCASQVGAPRDGTDTYTFGSGTRLTVV.

Regarding this clone: The CDR3 end falls 3 residues outside the read, so it is completed with the germline J gene. V gene TRBV7-2 combines with J gene TRBJ1-2; D perhaps matches TRBD1 (5 bases). The V gene's germline CDR1 is SGHTA and CDR2 FQGNSA. The CDR3 has 13 residues. The DNA read from the CDR3 is TGTGCCAGCAGCTTTAAGGGGTCCTACGAC. Translating it yields CASSFKGSYD. Given in full, the CDR3 is CASSFKGSYDYTF. The full variable domain, with the rest looked up from reference TRBV7-2 and TRBJ1-2, is GAGVSQSPSNKVTEKGKDVELRCDPISGHTALYWYRQSLGQGLEFLIYFQGNSAPDKSGLPSDRFSAERTGGSVSTLTIQRTQQEDSAVYLCASSFKGSYDYTFGSGTRLTVV.

Regarding this clone: Sequencing ends 3 residues short of the CDR3 end; the germline J gene provides the rest. The chain employs TRBV7-3 and TRBJ1-1; maybe TRBD1 (6 bases). The CDR3 spans 15 residues. CDR1 is SGHTA, CDR2 FQGTGA, per germline. CDR3 region: CASSPSGGGGETAFF. Partial CDR3 DNA: TGTGCCAGCAGCCCTAGCGGGGGCGGAGGGGAGACA.

Remarks on this clone: Read data end 3 residues before the CDR3 end; the end is taken from the germline J gene. Other nucleotide sequences in the sample specify the same CDR3. The chain recombines TRBV11-2 with TRBJ1-2; TRBD1 matches 8 bases. Looked up from germline, CDR1 is SGHAT and CDR2 is FQNNGV. J was trimmed by 4 bases and V by 1 base; bases with no gene match: 5. The CDR3 loop spans 15 amino acids. CDR3 protein: CASSLGWGQAYGYTF. CDR3 DNA (partial): TGTGCCAGCAGCTTAGGATGGGGACAGGCCTATGGC.

CDR3 DNA (partial): TGCAGTGCTAGAGCGGGGACTAGCGGGGGGAACACCGGGGAG. This codes for CSARAGTSGGNTGE. From start to end, the CDR3 is CSARAGTSGGNTGELFF. V gene TRBV20-1 combines with J gene TRBJ2-2, with 14 bases aligning to TRBD2. Read data end 3 residues before the CDR3 end; the end is taken from the germline J gene. V lost 1 base, J lost 1 base, and 2 bases stayed unmatched. Germline loops: CDR1 DFQATT, CDR2 SNEGSKA (reference sequence). The CDR3 is 17 residues long.

The CDR3 loop is CASSPGTSDTQYF. CDR3 bases read: TGTGCCAGCTCACCAGGGACTAGTGATACG. V usage is TRBV18 and J usage is TRBJ2-3; 8 bases agree with TRBD2. From the germline J gene comes the end of the CDR3, since the read stops 3 residues before it. This CDR3 comprises 13 residues. The V segment lost 2 bases and the J segment 6 bases; nucleotides outside the gene matches: 1. The germline CDR1 and CDR2 sequences are KGHSH and LQKENI.